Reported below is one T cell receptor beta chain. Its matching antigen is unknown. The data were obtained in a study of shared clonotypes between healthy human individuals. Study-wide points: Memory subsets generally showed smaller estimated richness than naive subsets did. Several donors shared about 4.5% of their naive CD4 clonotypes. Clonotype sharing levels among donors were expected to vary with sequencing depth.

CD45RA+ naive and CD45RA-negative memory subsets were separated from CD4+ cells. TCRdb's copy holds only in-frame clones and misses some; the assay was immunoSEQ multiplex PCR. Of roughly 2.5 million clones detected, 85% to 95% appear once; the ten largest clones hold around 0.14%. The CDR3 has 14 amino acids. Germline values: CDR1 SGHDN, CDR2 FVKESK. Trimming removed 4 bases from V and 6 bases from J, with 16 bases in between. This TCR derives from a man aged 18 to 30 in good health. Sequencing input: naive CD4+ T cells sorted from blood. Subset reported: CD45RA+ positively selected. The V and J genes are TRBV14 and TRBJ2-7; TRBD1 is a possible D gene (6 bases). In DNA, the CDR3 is TGTGCCAGCAGCCCTACTCTTAAAGGGGGCGAGCAGTACTTC. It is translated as CASSPTLKGGEQYF.